Following are 20 T cell receptor beta chains from one sample sequenced in a study of CD8 T cells in ankylosing spondylitis. Each CDR3 protein is one row after TCRdb ran MiXCR on the 5' RACE reads. The table lists about 220,000 distinct CDR3 sequences, 15% to 20% of them singletons. Overall study results and limits: There was a TCR beta motif, made of roughly eight highly homologous variants, that appeared characteristic of ankylosing spondylitis blood.

These receptors' antigens are unknown. The sequencing input was blood, either unsorted or a sorted T cell fraction (not recorded which). The receptors shown here come from a male donor with ankylosing spondylitis.

This clonotype has only a few counts. The rearrangement links TRBV20-1 to TRBJ1-1, with D unresolved. The ends were cut back, 0 bases at V and 0 bases at J, with 2 bases in the middle. Germline assignment: CDR1 DFQATT and CDR2 SNEGSKA (reference sequence). There are 12 residues in the CDR3. This CDR3 is CSARDLNTEAFF. In DNA, the CDR3 is TGCAGTGCTAGAGATCTGAACACTGAAGCTTTCTTT.

This clonotype was recorded many times. The genes are TRBV7-9 and TRBJ2-7; the D gene is possibly TRBD1 (6 bases). CDR1 and CDR2 from the germline V gene are SEHNR and FQNEAQ (reference sequence). There are 13 residues in the CDR3. Trimming took 5 bases from V and 0 from J, leaving 8 bases between them. Here the CDR3 reads CASSPDSSYEQYF. DNA of the CDR3: TGTGCCAGCAGCCCGGACAGCTCCTACGAGCAGTACTTC.

This clonotype was seen at least ten times. V gene TRBV29-1 combines with J gene TRBJ2-1, with 12 bases that match TRBD2. The CDR3 totals 14 residues. CDR1 and CDR2 (germline): SQVTM, ANQGSEA. The J segment lost 8 bases and the V segment lost 6 bases, leaving 8 bases of the junction unmatched. The CDR3 DNA reads as TGCAGCGTGGCGACTAGCGGGAGAGTCTATGAGCAGTTCTTC. Translation: CSVATSGRVYEQFF.

The rearrangement links TRBV7-2 to TRBJ2-3; D ambiguous. The CDR3 covers 14 residues. Looked up from germline, CDR1 is SGHTA and CDR2 is FQGNSA. V was pared by 1 base and J by 4 bases, with 9 bases between. The DNA for the CDR3 is TGTGCCAGCAGCTTAGGTGGCTATTCAGATACGCAGTATTTT. It is translated as CASSLGGYSDTQYF.

This clonotype came up a few times. J is TRBJ2-1 and V is TRBV29-1; D might be TRBD2 (5 bases). V lost 4 bases to trimming and J lost 8 bases, with 6 bases between them. The CDR3 runs 10 residues. Germline V gives CDR1 SQVTM, CDR2 ANQGSEA. Here the CDR3 DNA reads TGCAGCGTTGTGGACTATGAGCAGTTCTTC. Translation: CSVVDYEQFF.

This clonotype was detected a few times. The chain has TRBV11-3 and TRBJ2-3; D might be TRBD1 (6 bases). This CDR3 contains 14 residues. V gave up 1 base and J gave up 4 bases, with 9 bases separating them. Germline V gene data show CDR1 as SGHNT and CDR2 as YENEEA. DNA of the CDR3: TGTGCCAGCAGCTTAGTAACAGGGCCAGATACGCAGTATTTT. This translates into CASSLVTGPDTQYF.

This clonotype was picked up a small number of times. The chain couples TRBV5-1 to TRBJ2-7, with no clear D. V dropped 2 bases and J dropped 6 bases, with 9 bases sitting between them. Germline-derived CDR1 and CDR2 are SGHRS and YFSETQ. The CDR3 covers 12 residues. The CDR3 sequence is CASSLEGFEQYF. CDR3 nucleotide sequence: TGCGCCAGCAGCTTAGAAGGATTCGAGCAGTACTTC.

This sequence joins TRBV11-2 and TRBJ2-3; 8 bases agree with TRBD2. Germline CDR1 reads SGHAT; CDR2 reads FQNNGV. The ends lost 0 bases at V and 1 base at J; junction bases unmatched: 9. The CDR3 contains 18 residues. The CDR3 DNA reads TGTGCCAGCAGCTTAGAAGCTTGGTCAGCGGGGGGCACAGATACGCAGTATTTT. Protein: CASSLEAWSAGGTDTQYF.

The J gene is TRBJ2-1, the V gene TRBV20-1; 8 nucleotides line up with TRBD2. Germline CDR1 DFQATT, CDR2 SNEGSKA (reference sequence). CDR3 length: 13 residues. V lost 6 bases, J lost 3 bases, and 4 bases stayed unmatched. Here the CDR3 DNA reads TGCAGTGCACTAGCGGTCCTCTACAATGAGCAGTTCTTC. Protein: CSALAVLYNEQFF.

V and J are TRBV28 and TRBJ2-7, with D perhaps given as TRBD1 or TRBD2 (5 bases each). V was cut by 5 bases and J by 4 bases, with 18 bases left in between. CDR3 length: 15 residues. Germline assignment: CDR1 MDHEN and CDR2 SYDVKM. The CDR3 region is CASSPRLSGTYEQYF. The DNA for the CDR3 is TGTGCCAGCAGTCCCCGTCTTAGTGGGACGTACGAGCAGTACTTC.

A note on this clonotype: Germline is not matched at one junction end, which may reflect a read error. The chain couples TRBV12-3 or TRBV12-4 to TRBJ2-2; 12 nucleotides match TRBD2. The CDR3 runs to 18 residues. The CDR3 is CAISFWGLAGVNTGELFF. CDR3 coding DNA: TGTGCCATCAGTTTTTGGGGACTAGCGGGTGTGAACACCGGGGAGCTGTTTTTT.

Notes on this clonotype: An end of the junction does not agree with germline; a read error may underlie this. The chain recombines TRBV5-6 with TRBJ2-7; 7 bases align to TRBD1. The germline V gene encodes CDR1 SGHDT and CDR2 YYEEEE. CDR3 size: 13 residues. CDR3 sequence (DNA): TGCGCCAGCAGCTTAGGACAGGTCTACGAGCAGTACTTC. Translated: CASSLGQVYEQYF.

This chain joins TRBV29-1 and TRBJ2-2, with 7 bases that match TRBD1. The CDR3 has 15 residues. Germline assignment: CDR1 SQVTM and CDR2 ANQGSEA. V lost 6 bases and J lost 4; bases outside the gene matches: 11. CDR3 DNA sequence: TGCAGCGTCATACTCGACAGGGACCCCACCGGGGAGCTGTTTTTT. Protein product: CSVILDRDPTGELFF.

The chain links TRBV12-3 or TRBV12-4 to TRBJ1-4; TRBD1 might be the D (6 bases). This CDR3 contains 15 residues. The ends were cut back, 3 bases at V and 5 bases at J, with 13 bases in the middle. CDR3 amino acids: CASSFGGHKNEKLFF. Written as DNA, the CDR3 is TGTGCCAGCAGTTTCGGGGGCCATAAGAATGAAAAACTGTTTTTT.

This clonotype was seen more than once but under ten times. The rearrangement joins TRBV3-1 to TRBJ2-7, with TRBD2 matching 14 bases. Unmatched junction bases numbered 6, after V lost 2 bases and J lost 6 bases. CDR3 length: 16 residues. Germline-derived CDR1 and CDR2 are LGHDT and YNNKEL (reference sequence). Written as DNA, the CDR3 is TGTGCCAGCAGCCAATCGGGACTAGCGGGAGATAGCGAGCAGTACTTC. Amino acids: CASSQSGLAGDSEQYF.

V and J are TRBV6-1 and TRBJ2-3; D is possibly TRBD2 (6 bases). Germline V gene data show CDR1 as MNHNS and CDR2 as SASEGT. This CDR3 contains 15 residues. V was shortened by 6 bases and J by 6 bases, with 19 bases between the two germline ends. DNA for the CDR3: TGTGCCAGCAGCGTAACATTAGACGGGACTGATACGCAGTATTTT. As protein: CASSVTLDGTDTQYF.

The V call is TRBV29-1, the J call TRBJ2-7; D may match TRBD1 or TRBD2 (5 bases each). V was clipped by 6 bases and J by 6 bases, with 18 bases between them. Germline V lookup: CDR1 SQVTM, CDR2 ANQGSEA. The CDR3 is 13 residues long. The CDR3 bases are TGCAGCGTCGCCGGGACGGCGGCTCCCGAGCAGTACTTC. Its protein product is CSVAGTAAPEQYF.

The chain has TRBV2 and TRBJ1-6, with a weak D call TRBD1 (6 bases). Between the trimmed V and J ends, which lost 8 bases and 0 bases, there was a span of 14 bases. The CDR3 is made up of 16 amino acids. Germline V gene data show CDR1 as SNHLY and CDR2 as FYNNEI. CDR3 coding DNA: TGTGCCAGCTGGGGACACCCAAGCTCCTATAATTCACCCCTCCACTTT. It encodes CASWGHPSSYNSPLHF.

The CDR3 DNA is TGCAGTGCTTGGGGGCGGAACTCCTACAATGAGCAGTTCTTC. This sequence encodes CSAWGRNSYNEQFF. The chain carries TRBV20-1 and TRBJ2-1, with D possibly TRBD1 on 6 matching bases. The germline V gene encodes CDR1 DFQATT and CDR2 SNEGSKA (reference sequence). The CDR3 loop spans 14 amino acids. V dropped 5 bases and J dropped 0 bases, with 11 bases sitting between them.

The rearrangement links TRBV27 to TRBJ2-7, with 10 bases fitting TRBD1. With V trimmed by 6 bases and J by 5 bases, 10 bases remained unmatched. The CDR3 totals 15 residues. In germline, CDR1 is MNHEY, CDR2 SMNVEV (reference sequence). CDR3 nucleotide sequence: TGTGCCAGCAGCCCCCTCCGGGACAGGGGCCACGAGCAGTACTTC. Translation: CASSPLRDRGHEQYF.